Below, 28 T cell receptor beta chains from the same sample are listed, as sequenced in a study of blood T cells in healthy people across ages (dated by TCRdb to between 2014 and 2017). The library relied on 5' RACE. Instrument used: Illumina HiSeq 2500. A second PCR of roughly 7 to 12 cycles was run with a J-beta primer mix and a sample-barcoded 5' primer. In TCRdb, the public reads were trimmed at Q25 with fastp and aligned with MiXCR, with productive beta chains retained. CDR3 protein duplicates are merged, each entry listing the most common genes and DNA. The sample data list 850,000 to 950,000 distinct CDR3 sequences, and more than 25% of these were observed just once. The ten largest clones capture 15% to 20% of the sample. The sample consisted of blood. These receptors were obtained from a woman at least 80 years old in good health.

The V and J genes are TRBV6-1 and TRBJ1-1; D is possibly TRBD1 (5 bases). Per the germline V gene, CDR1 is MNHNS and CDR2 is SASEGT. The germline V and J ends were trimmed by 4 bases and 0 bases, with 9 bases remaining between them. The CDR3 is 14 residues long. CDR3 DNA sequence: TGTGCCAGCAGTGTTAGGGGCCTGAACACTGAAGCTTTCTTT. Translating it yields CASSVRGLNTEAFF.

This clonotype was seen at least ten times. This chain uses TRBV7-2 with TRBJ2-5; D is undetermined. V was cut by 0 bases and J by 1 base, with 21 bases left in between. The CDR3 is 19 residues long. Germline CDR1 reads SGHTA; CDR2 reads FQGNSA. CDR3 amino acids: CASSLAGSTHTIIQETQYF. The CDR3 DNA sequence: TGTGCCAGCAGCTTAGCGGGTAGCACACACACGATCATCCAAGAGACCCAGTACTTC.

In this sample, this clonotype turned up many times. The gene calls are TRBV7-2 and TRBJ2-7; 7 bases agree with TRBD1. Germline loops: CDR1 SGHTA, CDR2 FQGNSA. The V gene end was trimmed by 5 bases and the J gene end by 1 base; junction bases not matched to a gene: 5. This CDR3 region has 14 residues. The CDR3 sequence: CASSTHRGSYEQYF. The CDR3 DNA reads TGTGCCAGCAGCACCCACAGGGGTTCCTACGAGCAGTACTTC.

This clonotype was counted many times. This chain joins TRBV5-6 and TRBJ2-7; 9 nucleotides agree with TRBD1. This CDR3 contains 14 residues. Trimming cost V 3 bases and J 3 bases; bases outside gene matches: 4. The germline V gene encodes CDR1 SGHDT and CDR2 YYEEEE. The CDR3 is CASSSTGGFYEQYF. The CDR3 DNA reads as TGTGCCAGCAGCTCGACAGGGGGGTTCTACGAGCAGTACTTC. The full variable domain, rest sourced from reference TRBV5-6 and TRBJ2-7, is DAGVTQSPTHLIKTRGQQVTLRCSPKSGHDTVSWYQQALGQGPQFIFQYYEEEERQRGNFPDRFSGHQFPNYSSELNVNALLLGDSALYLCASSSTGGFYEQYFGPGTRLTVT.

As regards this clonotype: Relative to the germline gene, one junction end is altered; a read error may explain this. The V and J genes are TRBV7-9 and TRBJ1-2, with 8 bases that match TRBD1. Germline CDR1 SEHNR, CDR2 FQNEAQ (reference sequence). This CDR3 is 17 amino acids long. CDR3 loop: CASSLDWPGGVTYGCTF. In nucleotides, the CDR3 is TGTGCCAGCAGCTTAGATTGGCCAGGGGGCGTAACCTATGGCTGCACCTTC.

This clonotype was detected ten times or more. J is TRBJ2-4 and V is TRBV14; D not certain. CDR3 length equals 11 residues. The V end lost 2 bases, the J end lost 13 bases, and 9 bases lay between the germline ends. Germline V gives CDR1 SGHDN, CDR2 FVKESK. In nucleotides, the CDR3 is TGTGCCAGCAGCCAATCTGGTGAGCAGTACTTC. It encodes CASSQSGEQYF.

This clonotype was detected a few times. The chain recombines TRBV4-3 with TRBJ2-7, with a tentative D call TRBD2 (8 bases). The CDR3 consists of 19 residues. The V gene's germline CDR1 is LGHNA and CDR2 YSLEER. Trimming took 0 bases from V and 7 from J, leaving 28 bases between them. The CDR3 DNA reads TGCGCCAGCAGCCAAGAGTCCGGAGGGGGCAGGACTAGCTATAATGAGCAGTACTTC. Residues: CASSQESGGGRTSYNEQYF.

This clonotype has more than one count but fewer than ten. The chain uses TRBV27 and TRBJ1-1, with D possibly matching TRBD1 (6 bases). Germline V CDR1 and CDR2: MNHEY, SMNVEV (reference sequence). Deletions cut 5 bases from V and 10 bases from J, with 11 bases between. This CDR3 is built from 11 residues. The CDR3 sequence is CASSTTGRAFF. CDR3 bases: TGTGCCAGCAGTACAACAGGGAGAGCTTTCTTT.

This clonotype was counted between two and nine times. The rearrangement uses TRBV6-1 and TRBJ2-7, with 7 bases lining up with TRBD1. Germline loops: CDR1 MNHNS, CDR2 SASEGT. This CDR3 contains 12 residues. V shed 10 bases and J 3 bases; nucleotides not matched to a gene: 6. The CDR3 bases are TGTGCCAAATTGTACAGGGGCTACGAGCAGTACTTC. Amino acids: CAKLYRGYEQYF.

The chain couples TRBV18 to TRBJ2-7; tentative D call: TRBD2 (6 bases). The ends were cut back, 1 base at V and 6 bases at J, with 10 bases in the middle. The CDR3 spans 13 residues. CDR1 KGHSH and CDR2 LQKENI come from the germline V gene. CDR3: CASSPREAGEQYF. The CDR3 DNA reads TGTGCCAGCTCACCACGGGAGGCGGGCGAGCAGTACTTC.

This clonotype showed up many times. V usage is TRBV6-6 and J usage is TRBJ1-2; D gene ambiguous. The CDR3 totals 11 residues. Per the germline V gene, CDR1 is MNHNY and CDR2 is SVGAGI (reference sequence). The germline V and J ends were trimmed by 2 bases and 12 bases, with 10 bases remaining between them. The CDR3 region has the DNA TGTGCCAGCAGTTACCGGGTATTTCACACCTTC. Its protein is CASSYRVFHTF.

This clonotype was seen many times. The chain couples TRBV7-9 to TRBJ2-5; 10 bases are shared with TRBD1. Losses at the gene ends were 5 bases for V and 2 bases for J; bases not matched to a gene: 8. The CDR3 extends over 16 amino acids. Germline V gives CDR1 SEHNR, CDR2 FQNEAQ (reference sequence). In DNA form, the CDR3 reads TGTGCCAGCAGCCCTTGGGGACAGGGGCGGCAAGAGACCCAGTACTTC. As protein: CASSPWGQGRQETQYF.

This chain connects TRBV20-1 to TRBJ2-7; D is possibly TRBD2 (5 bases). The germline CDR1 and CDR2 sequences are DFQATT and SNEGSKA (reference sequence). The V and J ends lost 6 bases and 2 bases respectively, with 20 bases between them. The CDR3 is 15 residues long. CDR3 loop: CSARRRSVGTYEQYF. For the CDR3, the DNA is TGCAGTGCAAGGAGGAGGTCCGTCGGGACCTACGAGCAGTACTTC.

The chain links TRBV27 to TRBJ1-4, with a tentative D call TRBD1 (6 bases). Germline CDR1 MNHEY, CDR2 SMNVEV (reference sequence). V lost 6 bases and J 8 bases, leaving 13 bases between the germline ends. The CDR3 totals 13 residues. CDR3 region: CASRAGTSEKLFF. As DNA, the CDR3 is TGTGCCAGCAGAGCCGGGACATCAGAAAAACTGTTTTTT.

This clonotype has at least ten counts. The chain couples TRBV7-2 to TRBJ2-4, with 9 bases fitting TRBD2. This CDR3 contains 15 residues. J was trimmed by 3 bases and V by 1 base; bases with no gene match: 1. The germline V gene has CDR1 SGHTA and CDR2 FQGNSA. CDR3 sequence reads: CASSLGRGGKNIQYF. CDR3 bases: TGTGCCAGCAGCTTAGGGCGGGGGGGCAAAAACATTCAGTACTTC.

Ten or more counts support this clonotype. The chain combines TRBV9 with TRBJ2-5, with D tentatively TRBD2 (6 bases). Germline assignment: CDR1 SGDLS and CDR2 YYNGEE. The CDR3 loop spans 14 amino acids. Trimming removed 0 bases from V and 5 bases from J, with 11 bases in between. The CDR3 DNA follows: TGTGCCAGCAGCGTAGGTGGTGGAGGGGAGACCCAGTACTTC. Encoded protein: CASSVGGGGETQYF.

This clonotype appeared a few times. A read error may produce the germline difference seen at one junction end. The chain employs TRBV6-5 and TRBJ2-3; possibly TRBD1 for D (6 bases). Germline V lookup: CDR1 MNHEY, CDR2 SVGAGI. CDR3 length equals 14 residues. The CDR3 spells CASSSGHRTDTRYF. CDR3 bases: TGTGCCAGCAGTTCGGGACATAGGACAGATACGCGGTATTTT.

The V call is TRBV12-3 or TRBV12-4, the J call TRBJ2-3; unclear D gene. The length of the CDR3 is 14 residues. The V gene lost 4 bases and the J gene lost 4 bases, with 12 bases spanning the gap. In DNA form, the CDR3 reads TGTGCCAGCAGTTACAGACTGGGCCCAGATACGCAGTATTTT. Its translation is CASSYRLGPDTQYF.

The table lists this clonotype with a few counts. This CDR3 reads CASRTGLQSPLHF. CDR3 DNA sequence: TGTGCCAGCAGAACAGGGTTGCAATCACCCCTCCACTTT. This chain connects TRBV2 to TRBJ1-6; the D gene is possibly TRBD1 (6 bases). The CDR3 spans 13 residues. V dropped 6 bases and J dropped 10 bases, with 13 bases sitting between them. The germline CDR1 and CDR2 sequences are SNHLY and FYNNEI.

As to this clonotype: The junction shows a germline mismatch at one end, possibly a read error. CDR3 DNA sequence: TGTGGCAGCTCCTTCCCGGGACAGTACAATGAGCAGTTCTTC. Residues: CGSSFPGQYNEQFF. This chain connects TRBV25-1 to TRBJ2-1, with 7 bases that match TRBD1. Germline V gene data show CDR1 as MGHDK and CDR2 as SYGVNS. The CDR3 runs 14 residues.

This chain uses TRBV7-3 with TRBJ2-1; weak D call: TRBD2 (5 bases). CDR1 and CDR2 from the germline V gene are SGHTA and FQGTGA. There are 14 residues in the CDR3. V shed 2 bases and J shed 9 bases, with 14 bases lying between them. CDR3 coding DNA: TGTGCCAGCAGCTTAGAGGGTACAAACGGTGAGCAGTTCTTC. It specifies CASSLEGTNGEQFF.

Turning to this clonotype: An end of the junction differs from the germline gene, which may be a read error. This chain links TRBV7-2 with TRBJ2-6; D may be TRBD1 (5 bases). The CDR3 runs 15 residues. The germline CDR1 and CDR2 sequences are SGHTA and FQGNSA. The CDR3 is CASSPPRPGANVRTF. The DNA for the CDR3 is TGTGCCAGCAGCCCCCCACGGCCTGGGGCCAACGTCCGGACTTTC.

A note on this clonotype: A clone one base away is much larger, so this may be a read error. This chain links TRBV4-1 with TRBJ2-7; 9 bases are shared with TRBD2. V was pared by 4 bases and J by 2 bases, with 15 bases of the junction left unmatched. The CDR3 sequence is 18 residues long. Germline lookup yields CDR1 MGHRA and CDR2 YSYEKL. The CDR3 coding sequence is TGCGCCAGCAGCCGTCGGGCTAGCGGGGACTCAAGCCCCTACGAGCAGTACTTC. Protein: CASSRRASGDSSPYEQYF.

In this sample, this clonotype turned up many times. This chain connects TRBV12-3 or TRBV12-4 to TRBJ2-3; no definite D call. CDR3 length: 11 amino acids. V lost 4 bases and J lost 6, with 5 bases in between. Written as DNA, the CDR3 is TGTGCCAGCAGTTATTCGGATACGCAGTATTTT. It translates to CASSYSDTQYF.

Points on this clonotype: A single base separates this from a much larger clone, so it may be a read error. The chain combines TRBV20-1 with TRBJ2-3, with 15 bases lining up with TRBD2. Germline assignment: CDR1 DFQATT and CDR2 SNEGSKA (reference sequence). The CDR3 covers 16 residues. CDR3 sequence: CSARGTSGGPRDTRYF. CDR3 DNA sequence: TGCAGTGCCCGAGGGACTAGCGGGGGGCCTAGGGATACGCGGTATTTT.

This clonotype occurred a few times. The V and J genes are TRBV4-3 and TRBJ2-2; TRBD2 matches at 10 bases. The germline gives CDR1 LGHNA, CDR2 YSLEER. J gave up 6 bases and V 0 bases, and 13 bases lay outside the gene matches. The CDR3 runs to 19 residues. CDR3 residues: CASSQDPGGSGGSAGELFF. The DNA of the CDR3 is TGCGCCAGCAGCCAAGACCCTGGGGGTAGCGGGGGGAGTGCCGGGGAGCTGTTTTTT.

This chain joins TRBV2 and TRBJ2-6, with no clear D. The CDR3 is 15 amino acids. V was shortened by 1 base and J by 3 bases, with 7 bases between the two germline ends. The germline V gene encodes CDR1 SNHLY and CDR2 FYNNEI. The CDR3: CASSEEKNGANVLTF. CDR3 in DNA: TGTGCCAGCAGTGAAGAGAAGAATGGGGCCAACGTCCTGACTTTC.

This clonotype was seen more than once but under ten times. CDR3 loop: CASSQVLGWNSPLHF. The CDR3 DNA reads TGTGCCAGCAGCCAAGTACTGGGTTGGAATTCACCCCTCCACTTT. This chain uses TRBV14 with TRBJ1-6; D unclear. CDR1 is SGHDN and CDR2 is FVKESK in the germline V gene. The CDR3 is 15 amino acids. Trimming took off 1 base at V and 7 bases at J, with 11 bases between the two ends.